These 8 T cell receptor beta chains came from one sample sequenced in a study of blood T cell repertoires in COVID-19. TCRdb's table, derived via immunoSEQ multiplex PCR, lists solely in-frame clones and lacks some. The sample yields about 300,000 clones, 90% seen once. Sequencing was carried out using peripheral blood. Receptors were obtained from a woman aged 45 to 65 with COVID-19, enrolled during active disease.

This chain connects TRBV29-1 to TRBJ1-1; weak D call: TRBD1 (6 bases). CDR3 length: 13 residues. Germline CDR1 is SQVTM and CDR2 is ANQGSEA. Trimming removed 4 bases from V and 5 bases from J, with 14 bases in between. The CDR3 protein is CSVGQRGGTEAFF. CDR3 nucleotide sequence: TGCAGCGTTGGACAGAGGGGGGGGACTGAAGCTTTCTTT.

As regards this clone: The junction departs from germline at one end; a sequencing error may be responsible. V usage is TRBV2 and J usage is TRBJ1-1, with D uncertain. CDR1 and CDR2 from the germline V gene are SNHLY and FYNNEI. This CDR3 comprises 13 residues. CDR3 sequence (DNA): TGTGCCGGCAGGAGGCAGACGAACACTGAAGCTTTCTTT. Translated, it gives CAGRRQTNTEAFF.

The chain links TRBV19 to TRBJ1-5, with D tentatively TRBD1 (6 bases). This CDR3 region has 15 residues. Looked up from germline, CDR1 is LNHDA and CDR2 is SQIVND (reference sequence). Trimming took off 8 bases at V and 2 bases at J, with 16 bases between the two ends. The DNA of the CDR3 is TGTGCCAGTGGAAAACAGGGATATGGCAATCAGCCCCAGCATTTT. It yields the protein CASGKQGYGNQPQHF.

CDR3 residues: CASSLGTNTEAFF. The CDR3 bases are TGTGCCAGCTCACTTGGGACAAACACTGAAGCTTTCTTT. The chain couples TRBV18 to TRBJ1-1; TRBD1 might be the D (6 bases). Germline V gives CDR1 KGHSH, CDR2 LQKENI. The CDR3 spans 13 residues. Between the trimmed V and J ends, which lost 4 bases and 2 bases, there was a span of 8 bases. Full variable domain (rest looked up from reference TRBV18 and TRBJ1-1): NAGVMQNPRHLVRRRGQEARLRCSPMKGHSHVYWYRQLPEEGLKFMVYLQKENIIDESGMPKERFSAEFPKEGPSILRIQQVVRGDSAAYFCASSLGTNTEAFFGQGTRLTVV.

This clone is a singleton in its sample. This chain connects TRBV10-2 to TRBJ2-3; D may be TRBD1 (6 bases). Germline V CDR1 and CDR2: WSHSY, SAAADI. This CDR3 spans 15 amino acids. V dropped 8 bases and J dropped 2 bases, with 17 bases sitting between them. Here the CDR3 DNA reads TGCGCCAGCCTCCGAGAAAGGACAGTCACAGATACGCAGTATTTT. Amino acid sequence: CASLRERTVTDTQYF.

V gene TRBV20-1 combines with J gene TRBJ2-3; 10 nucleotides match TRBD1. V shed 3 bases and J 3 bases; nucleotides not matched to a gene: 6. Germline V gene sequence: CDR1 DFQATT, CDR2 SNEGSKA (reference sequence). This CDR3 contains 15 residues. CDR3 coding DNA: TGCAGTGCTAGTCGGAGGGACAGGGGAACAGATACGCAGTATTTT. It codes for CSASRRDRGTDTQYF.

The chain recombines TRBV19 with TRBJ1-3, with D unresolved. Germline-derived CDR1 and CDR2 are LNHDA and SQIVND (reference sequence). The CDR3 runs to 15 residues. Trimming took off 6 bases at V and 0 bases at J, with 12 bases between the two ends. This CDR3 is CASSSPGHSGNTIYF. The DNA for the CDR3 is TGTGCCAGTAGCTCCCCGGGTCACTCTGGAAACACCATATATTTT.

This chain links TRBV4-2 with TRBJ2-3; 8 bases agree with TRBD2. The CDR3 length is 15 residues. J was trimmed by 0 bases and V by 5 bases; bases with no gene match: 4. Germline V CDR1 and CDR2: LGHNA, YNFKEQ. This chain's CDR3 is CASSYSGESTDTQYF. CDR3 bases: TGTGCCAGCAGCTATAGCGGGGAGAGCACAGATACGCAGTATTTT.